The 22 T cell receptor beta chains below all came from one sample that was sequenced in a study of T cell responses to AZD1222 COVID-19 vaccine. The data were produced by immunoSEQ multiplex PCR, yet TCRdb's version contains in-frame clones alone and is incomplete. The sample has 120,000 to 150,000 clones, about 86% seen once. This specimen consisted of peripheral blood, obtained 28 days after the second AZD1222 dose. The receptor set was obtained from an adult who received the AZD1222 COVID-19 vaccine.

The rearrangement uses TRBV5-1 and TRBJ1-1, with D maybe TRBD1 (6 bases). Germline V gene sequence: CDR1 SGHRS, CDR2 YFSETQ. V was cut by 0 bases and J by 4 bases, with 13 bases left in between. This CDR3 is built from 15 residues. CDR3 in amino acids: CASSLDPGAGTEAFF. The CDR3 DNA is TGCGCCAGCAGCTTGGACCCGGGGGCGGGCACTGAAGCTTTCTTT.

This chain uses TRBV21-1 with TRBJ1-1. TRBV21-1 is shown as a pseudogene. This CDR3 has 14 amino acids. The CDR3 coding sequence is TGTGCCAGCAGCTTCGGACGGTCGAACACTGAAGCTTTCTTT. This translates into CASSFGRSNTEAFF.

The chain recombines TRBV5-6 with TRBJ1-3, with D hard to call. The V end lost 4 bases, the J end lost 0 bases, and 14 bases lay between the germline ends. Germline CDR1 and CDR2: SGHDT and YYEEEE. The CDR3 runs to 16 residues. The DNA of the CDR3 is TGTGCCAGCAGCCTCGGACCGGAGAGCTCTGGAAACACCATATATTTT. Translation gives CASSLGPESSGNTIYF. The variable domain in full, with the rest retrieved from reference TRBV5-6 and TRBJ1-3, is DAGVTQSPTHLIKTRGQQVTLRCSPKSGHDTVSWYQQALGQGPQFIFQYYEEEERQRGNFPDRFSGHQFPNYSSELNVNALLLGDSALYLCASSLGPESSGNTIYFGEGSWLTVV.

This chain joins TRBV20-1 and TRBJ1-2; D not resolved. CDR1 is DFQATT and CDR2 is SNEGSKA in the germline V gene (reference sequence). Deletions cut 6 bases from V and 5 bases from J, with 7 bases between. There are 10 residues in the CDR3. CDR3 residues: CSAENYGYTF. The CDR3 bases are TGCAGTGCGGAAAATTATGGCTACACCTTC.

The chain combines TRBV19 with TRBJ1-4; D gene uncertain. Per germline, CDR1 LNHDA and CDR2 SQIVND (reference sequence). Trimming stripped 7 bases from V and 0 bases from J, with 12 bases between. The CDR3 covers 15 residues. The DNA of the CDR3 is TGTGCCAGTAATAGGGCCGCCGCAACTAATGAAAAACTGTTTTTT. Translated: CASNRAAATNEKLFF.

The V gene is TRBV5-4, the J gene TRBJ2-1; the D gene is possibly TRBD2 (7 bases). The CDR3 is 18 amino acids. CDR1 is SGHNT, CDR2 YYREEE, per germline (reference sequence). V shed 3 bases and J shed 0 bases, with 19 bases lying between them. The CDR3 bases are TGTGCCAGCAGCTGGCAGGGGTCGGGCGGGAGCTCCTACAATGAGCAGTTCTTC. Protein product: CASSWQGSGGSSYNEQFF.

V gene TRBV30 combines with J gene TRBJ1-1; D gene unclear. Per the germline V gene, CDR1 is GTSNPN and CDR2 is SVGIG (reference sequence). Trimming stripped 0 bases from V and 6 bases from J, with 11 bases between. CDR3 length: 13 amino acids. The CDR3 DNA follows: TGTGCCTGGAGTGTACTTACGGGCGCTGAAGCTTTCTTT. Translating it yields CAWSVLTGAEAFF. The variable domain in full, with the rest retrieved from reference TRBV30 and TRBJ1-1, is SQTIHQWPATLVQPVGSPLSLECTVEGTSNPNLYWYRQAAGRGLQLLFYSVGIGQISSEVPQNLSASRPQDRQFILSSKKLLLSDSGFYLCAWSVLTGAEAFFGQGTRLTVV.

V usage is TRBV19 and J usage is TRBJ1-6, with TRBD1 matching 7 bases. This CDR3 has 19 amino acids. From germline, CDR1 is LNHDA and CDR2 SQIVND (reference sequence). V shed 2 bases and J 0 bases; nucleotides not matched to a gene: 10. CDR3 protein: CASSITGAALSSYNSPLHF. The CDR3 DNA sequence: TGTGCCAGTAGTATAACAGGGGCTGCGTTGAGCTCCTATAATTCACCCCTCCACTTT.

V usage is TRBV7-9 and J usage is TRBJ1-1; D unclear. Germline CDR1 SEHNR, CDR2 FQNEAQ (reference sequence). The CDR3 has 12 amino acids. The V end was cut by 4 bases, the J end by 1 base, with 4 bases between. The CDR3 sequence is CASSSRNTEAFF. In nucleotides, the CDR3 is TGTGCCAGCAGCTCTAGGAACACTGAAGCTTTCTTT.

The rearrangement uses TRBV29-1 and TRBJ1-3, with a possible D match to TRBD1 (6 bases). The V and J ends lost 3 bases and 4 bases respectively, with 7 bases between them. Germline CDR1 is SQVTM and CDR2 is ANQGSEA. The length of the CDR3 is 12 residues. Here the CDR3 reads CSVDRGGNTIYF. CDR3 bases: TGCAGCGTTGACAGGGGAGGAAACACCATATATTTT.

The rearrangement links TRBV11-3 to TRBJ2-3, with unresolved D. Between the trimmed V and J ends, which lost 5 bases and 0 bases, there was a span of 9 bases. The CDR3 totals 14 residues. In germline, CDR1 is SGHNT, CDR2 YENEEA. CDR3 sequence reads: CASSPPESTDTQYF. The DNA of the CDR3 is TGTGCCAGCAGCCCCCCGGAAAGCACAGATACGCAGTATTTT.

In this sample, this clone turned up a few times. The chain links TRBV7-9 to TRBJ2-3; D call uncertain. In germline, CDR1 is SEHNR, CDR2 FQNEAQ (reference sequence). The CDR3 is made up of 15 amino acids. V dropped 4 bases and J dropped 6 bases, with 17 bases sitting between them. The CDR3, as DNA: TGTGCCAGCAGCTCCCGGTTAGCCGGTTCGGATACGCAGTATTTT. Translating gives CASSSRLAGSDTQYF. The complete variable domain, with remaining parts taken from reference TRBV7-9 and TRBJ2-3, reads DTGVSQNPRHKITKRGQNVTFRCDPISEHNRLYWYRQTLGQGPEFLTYFQNEAQLEKSRLLSDRFSAERPKGSFSTLEIQRTEQGDSAMYLCASSSRLAGSDTQYFGPGTRLTVL.

The chain is built from TRBV5-1 and TRBJ2-3, with D perhaps matching TRBD2 (7 bases). Trimming took 4 bases from V and 1 from J, leaving 13 bases between them. Germline lookup yields CDR1 SGHRS and CDR2 YFSETQ. The CDR3 covers 15 residues. The CDR3 sequence: CASSREGGRTDTQYF. The CDR3 DNA is TGCGCCAGCAGCCGCGAGGGGGGGCGCACAGATACGCAGTATTTT.

V usage is TRBV7-2 and J usage is TRBJ2-1; 8 bases are shared with TRBD2. V gave up 7 bases and J gave up 9 bases; unmatched junction bases: 17. Germline CDR1 and CDR2: SGHTA and FQGNSA. The CDR3 consists of 16 residues. The CDR3 is CASTSEPGGAGFEQFF. For the CDR3, the DNA is TGTGCCAGCACCTCGGAACCCGGGGGGGCCGGTTTTGAGCAGTTCTTC.

The chain is built from TRBV27 and TRBJ1-4; TRBD1 is a possible D gene (6 bases). The V gene's germline CDR1 is MNHEY and CDR2 SMNVEV (reference sequence). V was trimmed by 4 bases and J by 4 bases, leaving 10 bases between them. This CDR3 is 14 amino acids long. CDR3 sequence reads: CASSSQGGNEKLFF. The DNA of the CDR3 is TGTGCCAGCAGTTCACAGGGAGGTAATGAAAAACTGTTTTTT.

The V gene is TRBV7-8, the J gene TRBJ2-7, with 9 nucleotides matching TRBD1. CDR1 is SGHVS and CDR2 is FQNEAQ in the germline V gene. Trimming took 3 bases from V and 7 from J; bases not matched to a gene: 7. The CDR3 has 14 amino acids. The CDR3 spells CASSFGTGLGEQYF. CDR3 DNA sequence: TGTGCCAGCAGCTTCGGGACAGGGCTTGGGGAGCAGTACTTC.

The chain joins TRBV4-1 to TRBJ1-6; no definite D call. Trimming took 3 bases from V and 9 from J, leaving 6 bases between them. CDR1 is MGHRA and CDR2 is YSYEKL in the germline V gene. The CDR3 runs 12 residues. This chain's CDR3 is CASSQEGSPLHF. The CDR3 DNA reads as TGCGCCAGCAGCCAGGAGGGTTCACCCCTCCACTTT.

The genes are TRBV5-1 and TRBJ2-1; D is perhaps TRBD1 (5 bases). This CDR3 contains 16 residues. The ends were cut back, 0 bases at V and 3 bases at J, with 13 bases in the middle. The germline gives CDR1 SGHRS, CDR2 YFSETQ. The CDR3 bases are TGCGCCAGCAGCTTGGTTGTGGCTCAGGGCTACAATGAGCAGTTCTTC. Its protein is CASSLVVAQGYNEQFF.

The rearrangement uses TRBV10-2 and TRBJ1-2, with 7 positions matching TRBD1. J gave up 8 bases and V 7 bases, and 7 bases lay outside the gene matches. The CDR3 loop spans 12 amino acids. CDR1 is WSHSY, CDR2 SAAADI, per germline. In DNA form, the CDR3 reads TGCGCCAGCAAATACAGGGGAGAAGGCTACACCTTC. It yields the protein CASKYRGEGYTF.

To note about this clone: At one of its ends the junction is not consistent with the germline gene, which may arise from a read error. CDR3 region: CASSLAGATYNEQFF. The CDR3 region has the DNA TGTGCCAGCAGCCTAGCGGGGGCTACCTACAATGAGCAGTTCTTC. This chain connects TRBV7-2 to TRBJ2-1; 10 bases align to TRBD2. The germline V gene encodes CDR1 SGHTA and CDR2 FQGNSA. This CDR3 spans 15 amino acids.

This clone came up once. An end of the junction does not agree with germline; a read error may underlie this. V is TRBV6-5 and J is TRBJ2-7; 12 positions agree with TRBD2. The CDR3 loop spans 15 amino acids. The germline V gene has CDR1 MNHEY and CDR2 SVGAGI. The CDR3 reads CACSYSTSGGVEQYF. The CDR3 bases are TGTGCCTGCAGTTACTCGACTAGCGGGGGTGTCGAGCAGTACTTC.

This chain joins TRBV7-2 and TRBJ2-7; the D call may be TRBD1 or TRBD2 (5 bases each). The length of the CDR3 is 14 residues. CDR1 is SGHTA and CDR2 is FQGNSA in the germline V gene. The V end was cut by 1 base, the J end by 7 bases, with 14 bases between. As DNA, the CDR3 is TGTGCCAGCAGCTTAGACGGGACCCTTAGAGAGCAGTACTTC. As protein: CASSLDGTLREQYF.